Shown below are 26 T cell receptor beta chains from a single sample sequenced in a study of shared clonotypes between healthy human individuals. Here immunoSEQ multiplex PCR was the method, and the copy in TCRdb shows in-frame clones only, minus some. The table lists approximately 1.5 million clones, 95% to 99% of them singletons. Sequenced: naive CD4+ T cells sorted from blood. Subset: CD45RA+ positively selected. These receptors all come from a young man in good health.

CDR3 DNA sequence: TGTGCCAGCAGTTACTCTCAGGGTTGGGAGACCCAGTACTTC. Protein: CASSYSQGWETQYF. This chain links TRBV6-5 with TRBJ2-5; D may be TRBD1 (5 bases). CDR1 is MNHEY, CDR2 SVGAGI, per germline. The V end lost 0 bases, the J end lost 5 bases, and 10 bases lay between the germline ends. The CDR3 extends over 14 amino acids.

This clone was counted only a few times. Other nucleotide sequences from this sample produce the same CDR3. This rearrangement joins TRBV5-1 to TRBJ2-3, with D perhaps TRBD1 or TRBD2 (6 bases each). Trimming pared 0 bases from V and 0 bases from J, leaving 8 bases between. This CDR3 region has 15 residues. The germline CDR1 and CDR2 sequences are SGHRS and YFSETQ. The CDR3 spells CASSLVGGSTDTQYF. The CDR3 region has the DNA TGCGCCAGCAGCTTGGTCGGGGGCAGCACAGATACGCAGTATTTT.

CDR3 DNA: TGTGCCAGCAGTTTACCCGGATACAATGAGCAGTTCTTC. Residues: CASSLPGYNEQFF. This chain connects TRBV28 to TRBJ2-1, with D uncertain. The germline V gene encodes CDR1 MDHEN and CDR2 SYDVKM. The CDR3 is made up of 13 amino acids. The V end lost 2 bases, the J end lost 4 bases, and 6 bases lay between the germline ends.

The chain has TRBV6-1 and TRBJ2-1, with TRBD2 matching over 7 bases. The CDR3 is made up of 13 amino acids. Germline CDR1 and CDR2: MNHNS and SASEGT. V lost 8 bases, J lost 2 bases, and 3 bases stayed unmatched. The CDR3 sequence: CASGTTAYNEQFF. The DNA of the CDR3 is TGTGCCAGCGGGACTACCGCCTACAATGAGCAGTTCTTC.

The chain is built from TRBV7-9 and TRBJ2-7; no firm D call. Trimming took 1 base from V and 3 from J, leaving 7 bases between them. The CDR3 runs to 13 residues. Germline CDR1 and CDR2: SEHNR and FQNEAQ (reference sequence). The CDR3 DNA is TGTGCCAGCAGCTTAGAAGGTGGCTACGAGCAGTACTTC. This encodes CASSLEGGYEQYF.

The chain combines TRBV28 with TRBJ1-5; TRBD1 matches at 7 bases. The trim removed 10 bases at V and 7 bases at J, leaving 7 bases unmatched. In germline, CDR1 is MDHEN, CDR2 SYDVKM. The CDR3 is 12 residues long. CDR3 loop: CATLTGLQPQHF. The CDR3 DNA reads as TGTGCCACCCTGACAGGGCTGCAGCCCCAGCATTTT.

The V and J genes are TRBV12-1 and TRBJ2-7; whether TRBD2, the table's D call, matches the DNA was not checked. TRBV12-1 is shown as a pseudogene. The CDR3 totals 15 residues. The chain's CDR3 is CASSFLGREDYEQYF. CDR3 sequence (DNA): TGTGCCAGCAGCTTTTTGGGCAGGGAGGACTACGAGCAGTACTTC.

The chain recombines TRBV6-1 with TRBJ2-5; D is undetermined. V lost 3 bases to trimming and J lost 6 bases, with 11 bases between them. Germline V gene data show CDR1 as MNHNS and CDR2 as SASEGT. CDR3 length equals 13 residues. CDR3 amino acids: CASSEGLVKTQYF. The CDR3 coding sequence is TGTGCCAGCAGTGAGGGTCTTGTAAAGACCCAGTACTTC.

The V and J genes are TRBV30 and TRBJ2-6; a weak D match, TRBD2 (5 bases). Germline CDR1 is GTSNPN and CDR2 is SVGIG (reference sequence). Trimming took 0 bases from V and 0 from J, leaving 15 bases between them. This CDR3 has 18 amino acids. The CDR3 sequence is CAWSVKLRLASGANVLTF. The CDR3 nucleotides read TGTGCCTGGAGTGTAAAGTTAAGGCTAGCCTCTGGGGCCAACGTCCTGACTTTC.

The chain combines TRBV4-1 with TRBJ2-2, with D perhaps TRBD2 (5 bases). Germline CDR1 and CDR2: MGHRA and YSYEKL. V lost 0 bases and J lost 1, with 15 bases in between. This CDR3 contains 18 residues. The CDR3 DNA is TGCGCCAGCAGCCAAGAAGGCTTGGAAGCGGTGAACACCGGGGAGCTGTTTTTT. This translates into CASSQEGLEAVNTGELFF.

The chain joins TRBV9 to TRBJ2-7; D is possibly TRBD2 (6 bases). The CDR3 extends over 14 amino acids. Germline V gene sequence: CDR1 SGDLS, CDR2 YYNGEE. V lost 3 bases to trimming and J lost 6 bases, with 16 bases between them. DNA of the CDR3: TGTGCCAGCAGCGCGCGGAGGGGAAAGCGCGAGCAGTACTTC. Residues: CASSARRGKREQYF.

A remark on this clone: Within the sample, other DNA sequences also encode this same CDR3. J is TRBJ1-1 and V is TRBV5-1; TRBD1 is a possible D gene (5 bases). V gave up 4 bases and J gave up 2 bases, with 9 bases separating them. CDR3 length: 13 residues. Germline CDR1 reads SGHRS; CDR2 reads YFSETQ. CDR3 DNA: TGCGCCAGCAGCCCGCAGGGAAACACTGAAGCTTTCTTT. It codes for CASSPQGNTEAFF.

This chain links TRBV7-3 with TRBJ2-1; 8 bases line up with TRBD1. The CDR3 length is 14 residues. V trimming: 5 bases; J trimming: 5 bases; junction bases outside the gene matches: 5. CDR1 SGHTA and CDR2 FQGTGA come from the germline V gene. The CDR3 region has the DNA TGTGCCAGCAGCGGACAGGGATTCGACAATGAGCAGTTCTTC. Translation: CASSGQGFDNEQFF.

The gene calls are TRBV5-1 and TRBJ2-5; D may be TRBD1 (5 bases). This CDR3 contains 14 residues. Trimming cost V 2 bases and J 6 bases, with 14 bases left between them. CDR1 and CDR2 from the germline V gene are SGHRS and YFSETQ. The CDR3 region has the DNA TGCGCCAGCAGCTTACGGCAGGGCAGGCAGACCCAGTACTTC. This gives the protein CASSLRQGRQTQYF.

This chain links TRBV10-2 with TRBJ2-5; 11 nucleotides align to TRBD2. The CDR3 length is 16 residues. Germline V CDR1 and CDR2: WSHSY, SAAADI. V gave up 3 bases and J gave up 1 base; unmatched junction bases: 4. CDR3 sequence: CASSDSGTSGQETQYF. In DNA, the CDR3 is TGCGCCAGCAGTGACTCCGGGACTAGCGGCCAAGAGACCCAGTACTTC.

The chain uses TRBV10-1 and TRBJ2-2; D is possibly TRBD1 (5 bases). Germline assignment: CDR1 WNHNN and CDR2 SYGVQD (reference sequence). The CDR3 is 12 residues long. CDR3 in amino acids: CATQRGTGELFF. In DNA, the CDR3 is TGCGCGACCCAAAGGGGCACCGGGGAGCTGTTTTTT.

The V gene is TRBV10-1, the J gene TRBJ2-1, with D possibly matching TRBD1 (6 bases). Germline V CDR1 and CDR2: WNHNN, SYGVQD (reference sequence). The CDR3 contains 17 residues. The V and J ends lost 3 bases and 6 bases respectively, with 21 bases between them. CDR3 nucleotide sequence: TGCGCCAGCAGTGATGTATTAGGGCAGGGGTTTGGCAATGAGCAGTTCTTC. It codes for CASSDVLGQGFGNEQFF.

The V gene is TRBV6-5, the J gene TRBJ1-5, with TRBD1 matching 7 bases. CDR1 is MNHEY, CDR2 SVGAGI, per germline. V was clipped by 8 bases and J by 3 bases; unmatched bases: 7. This CDR3 spans 14 amino acids. CDR3 nucleotide sequence: TGTGCCAGCGGTTTACAGGGGATCAATCAGCCCCAGCATTTT. Translation gives CASGLQGINQPQHF.

The chain couples TRBV7-6 to TRBJ2-2; D not resolved. CDR1 is SGHVS and CDR2 is FNYEAQ in the germline V gene. V dropped 1 base and J dropped 4 bases, with 13 bases sitting between them. This CDR3 has 16 amino acids. Written as DNA, the CDR3 is TGTGCCAGCAGCTTAGAGGGTAATTCGGCCACCGGGGAGCTGTTTTTT. This translates into CASSLEGNSATGELFF.

The rearrangement uses TRBV6-6 and TRBJ2-7, with D uncertain. Germline CDR1 is MNHNY and CDR2 is SVGAGI (reference sequence). This CDR3 comprises 13 residues. V lost 6 bases and J lost 1, with 10 bases in between. This CDR3 is CASSHGESYEQYF. The CDR3 region has the DNA TGTGCCAGCAGCCATGGGGAATCCTACGAGCAGTACTTC.

V gene TRBV5-4 combines with J gene TRBJ1-4, with D hard to call. Germline values: CDR1 SGHNT, CDR2 YYREEE (reference sequence). V lost 0 bases and J 3 bases, leaving 9 bases between the germline ends. The CDR3 extends over 15 amino acids. The CDR3 is CASSLDGLSNEKLFF. CDR3 sequence (DNA): TGTGCCAGCAGCTTGGACGGACTGTCTAATGAAAAACTGTTTTTT. The variable domain in full, with the rest retrieved from reference TRBV5-4 and TRBJ1-4, is ETGVTQSPTHLIKTRGQQVTLRCSSQSGHNTVSWYQQALGQGPQFIFQYYREEENGRGNFPPRFSGLQFPNYSSELNVNALELDDSALYLCASSLDGLSNEKLFFGSGTQLSVL.

This clone appeared a few times. Different DNA sequences within this sample yield the same CDR3. The rearrangement joins TRBV7-9 to TRBJ2-3; no reliable D call. This CDR3 has 12 residues. V lost 0 bases and J 2 bases, leaving 0 bases between the germline ends. Germline CDR1 reads SEHNR; CDR2 reads FQNEAQ (reference sequence). The CDR3 loop is CASSLATDTQYF. CDR3 DNA: TGTGCCAGCAGCTTAGCCACAGATACGCAGTATTTT.

This chain links TRBV6-6 with TRBJ2-3; a possible D gene is TRBD2 (6 bases). Germline CDR1 MNHNY, CDR2 SVGAGI (reference sequence). The CDR3 spans 15 residues. The V and J ends lost 6 bases and 0 bases respectively, with 13 bases between them. In nucleotides, the CDR3 is TGTGCCAGCAGCGCCGGGACTGGGAGCACAGATACGCAGTATTTT. Translation gives CASSAGTGSTDTQYF.

This chain links TRBV2 with TRBJ1-2; 7 bases map to TRBD1. Germline V gene sequence: CDR1 SNHLY, CDR2 FYNNEI. The CDR3 totals 14 residues. V lost 2 bases, J lost 7 bases, and 7 bases stayed unmatched. The CDR3 region has the DNA TGTGCCAGCAGTGAAATAACAGGGGAAGGTGGCTACACCTTC. It yields the protein CASSEITGEGGYTF.

Here the CDR3 reads CASSQDIQVGYTF. As DNA, the CDR3 is TGTGCCAGCAGCCAAGATATCCAGGTCGGCTACACCTTC. This sequence joins TRBV14 and TRBJ1-2; D not certain. Germline V gene data show CDR1 as SGHDN and CDR2 as FVKESK. This CDR3 comprises 13 residues. The V and J ends lost 0 bases and 8 bases respectively, with 10 bases between them.

V and J are TRBV18 and TRBJ1-3; D is possibly TRBD1 (5 bases). CDR1 is KGHSH and CDR2 is LQKENI in the germline V gene. The CDR3 covers 17 residues. V was cut by 3 bases and J by 0 bases, with 15 bases left in between. In DNA, the CDR3 is TGTGCCAGCTCACCCACGGCTAGCAGGGACTCTGGAAACACCATATATTTT. Its protein product is CASSPTASRDSGNTIYF.